One and the same sample provided the 6 T cell receptor beta chains below, sequenced in a study of shared clonotypes between healthy human individuals. Sequencing was performed with immunoSEQ multiplex PCR; in TCRdb, only in-frame clones are kept and a portion is missing. Of some 470,000 clones listed, about 79% are singletons. Sequencing input: PBMCs. These receptors all come from a woman aged 40 to 50 in good health. Some clones in this sample may be carry-over from other donors' samples.

This clone was seen more than once but under ten times. Different DNA sequences within this sample yield the same CDR3. This chain links TRBV20-1 with TRBJ2-5; D is ambiguous. CDR1 and CDR2 from the germline V gene are DFQATT and SNEGSKA (reference sequence). This CDR3 has 11 residues. Deletions cut 0 bases from V and 4 bases from J, with 3 bases between. CDR3 bases: TGCAGTGCTAGAGAGGGAGAGACCCAGTACTTC. Translated, it gives CSAREGETQYF.

The V gene is TRBV4-1, the J gene TRBJ2-5, with 10 positions matching TRBD1. The CDR3 is 15 amino acids. The V gene's germline CDR1 is MGHRA and CDR2 YSYEKL. Losses at the gene ends were 5 bases for V and 4 bases for J; bases not matched to a gene: 7. As DNA, the CDR3 is TGCGCCAGCAGCGCCTGGACAGGGGGGGTAGAGACCCAGTACTTC. Protein: CASSAWTGGVETQYF.

The J gene is TRBJ2-7, the V gene TRBV13, with D uncertain. V lost 6 bases, J lost 2 bases, and 11 bases lay in between. This CDR3 comprises 13 residues. The germline gives CDR1 PRHDT, CDR2 FYEKMQ (reference sequence). CDR3: CASSSRPTYEQYF. The CDR3 DNA is TGTGCCAGCAGTTCCCGTCCCACCTACGAGCAGTACTTC.

V is TRBV9 and J is TRBJ2-5; no firm D call. V gave up 4 bases and J gave up 1 base, with 17 bases separating them. The CDR3 runs 16 residues. Germline V gives CDR1 SGDLS, CDR2 YYNGEE. Here the CDR3 reads CASSPAPVLGQETQYF. The CDR3 DNA sequence: TGTGCCAGCAGCCCCGCCCCAGTCCTTGGCCAAGAGACCCAGTACTTC. The full variable domain, its missing parts supplied by reference TRBV9 and TRBJ2-5, is DSGVTQTPKHLITATGQRVTLRCSPRSGDLSVYWYQQSLDQGLQFLIQYYNGEERAKGNILERFSAQQFPDLHSELNLSSLELGDSALYFCASSPAPVLGQETQYFGPGTRLLVL.

The J gene is TRBJ1-3, the V gene TRBV6-5; a weak D match, TRBD1 (6 bases). The CDR3 spans 15 residues. V lost 6 bases and J lost 0, with 12 bases in between. The V gene's germline CDR1 is MNHEY and CDR2 SVGAGI. CDR3 loop: CASRRQASSGNTIYF. CDR3 DNA sequence: TGTGCCAGCAGACGACAGGCGAGCTCTGGAAACACCATATATTTT.

There are a few counts of this clone. A far larger clone is off by one base, so a read error is likely. At the DNA level, this CDR3 is encoded by other sequences in the same sample as well. The chain recombines TRBV11-2 with TRBJ1-1, with 7 bases identical to TRBD1. Germline V gives CDR1 SGHAT, CDR2 FQNNGV. The V and J ends lost 3 bases and 5 bases, in that order; junction bases with no gene match: 3. This CDR3 has 13 residues. DNA of the CDR3: TGTGCCAGCAGCTTTGACAGGGATACTGAAGCTTTCTTT. Residues: CASSFDRDTEAFF.